The 14 T cell receptor beta chains below come from one sample, sequenced in a study of early T cells in non-severe SARS-CoV-2 infection. TCRdb reprocessed the 5' RACE reads with MiXCR, giving one entry per CDR3 protein. The sample consists of over 30,000 distinct CDR3 sequences, roughly 6% of them appearing once. Input material: whole blood. These receptors all come from an adult who was a healthcare worker with PCR-confirmed SARS-CoV-2 infection or an uninfected control (not recorded which).

This clonotype has ten or more counts. V is TRBV20-1 and J is TRBJ2-2, with 7 bases identical to TRBD1. There are 14 residues in the CDR3. Per the germline V gene, CDR1 is DFQATT and CDR2 is SNEGSKA (reference sequence). Losses at the gene ends were 5 bases for V and 0 bases for J; bases not matched to a gene: 3. The CDR3 region is CSAPDRANTGELFF. In DNA, the CDR3 is TGCAGTGCTCCTGACAGGGCGAACACCGGGGAGCTGTTTTTT.

This clonotype has ten or more counts. The V gene is TRBV6-6, the J gene TRBJ2-3; perhaps D is TRBD1 or TRBD2 (5 bases each). V was trimmed by 8 bases and J by 0 bases, leaving 9 bases between them. This CDR3 comprises 13 residues. Germline CDR1 MNHNY, CDR2 SVGAGI (reference sequence). CDR3 bases: TGTGCCAGCGTCCGGGACAGCACAGATACGCAGTATTTT. It translates to CASVRDSTDTQYF.

This clonotype was found many times. The chain links TRBV6-4 to TRBJ1-2; no clear D gene. The CDR3 runs to 15 residues. Trimming left V 2 bases short and J 1 base short, with 11 bases between. The germline V gene encodes CDR1 MRHNA and CDR2 SNTAGT. CDR3 sequence reads: CASSDPYPINYGYTF. In DNA form, the CDR3 reads TGTGCCAGCAGTGACCCTTACCCCATTAACTATGGCTACACCTTC.

This clonotype was found many times. The chain employs TRBV12-3 or TRBV12-4 and TRBJ1-4, with D perhaps matching TRBD1 (6 bases). The V and J ends lost 3 bases and 10 bases respectively, with 18 bases between them. The CDR3 runs 15 residues. CDR3 sequence reads: CASSFHQGKGGKLFF. Written as DNA, the CDR3 is TGTGCCAGCAGTTTTCATCAGGGGAAGGGCGGAAAACTGTTTTTT.

The sample holds many counts of this clonotype. This chain connects TRBV27 to TRBJ2-7; D is tentatively TRBD1 or TRBD2 (5 bases each). CDR3 length: 13 residues. V was cut by 0 bases and J by 4 bases, with 7 bases left in between. Looked up from germline, CDR1 is MNHEY and CDR2 is SMNVEV (reference sequence). The CDR3: CASSLSRGYEQYF. The CDR3 coding sequence is TGTGCCAGCAGTTTATCGAGGGGATACGAGCAGTACTTC.

This clonotype showed up many times. This sequence joins TRBV7-3 and TRBJ2-1, with D possibly matching TRBD2 (5 bases). V lost 5 bases and J 2 bases, leaving 13 bases between the germline ends. The CDR3 runs 15 residues. CDR1 and CDR2 from the germline V gene are SGHTA and FQGTGA. The CDR3 DNA is TGTGCCAGCAGCCCATCTCTGGAGGCCTACAATGAGCAGTTCTTC. Its translation is CASSPSLEAYNEQFF.

The rearrangement uses TRBV5-5 and TRBJ2-1; the D gene could be TRBD1 or TRBD2 (5 bases each). V gave up 3 bases and J gave up 1 base, with 11 bases separating them. This CDR3 has 15 amino acids. The germline V gene encodes CDR1 SGHKS and CDR2 YYEKEE (reference sequence). The CDR3 DNA follows: TGTGCCAGCAGCTCTGGGGGATTTTCCTACAATGAGCAGTTCTTC. Residues: CASSSGGFSYNEQFF. The complete variable domain, with remaining parts taken from reference TRBV5-5 and TRBJ2-1, reads DAGVTQSPTHLIKTRGQQVTLRCSPISGHKSVSWYQQVLGQGPQFIFQYYEKEERGRGNFPDRFSARQFPNYSSELNVNALLLGDSALYLCASSSGGFSYNEQFFGPGTRLTVL.

This clonotype occurred many times. The CDR3 sequence is CASSLFPGAGLSAEAFF. CDR3 nucleotides: TGTGCCAGCAGTTTATTTCCAGGGGCAGGATTGAGTGCTGAAGCTTTCTTT. The rearrangement links TRBV28 to TRBJ1-1; D is possibly TRBD1 (6 bases). The germline V gene encodes CDR1 MDHEN and CDR2 SYDVKM. With 1 base removed from V and 6 bases from J, the gap between germline ends came to 21 bases. The length of the CDR3 is 17 residues.

Many counts were recorded for this clonotype. This chain uses TRBV6-2 or TRBV6-3 with TRBJ2-7; D is unresolved. Looked up from germline, CDR1 is MNHEY and CDR2 is SVGEGT. V was pared by 5 bases and J by 3 bases, with 17 bases between. CDR3 length: 15 residues. The CDR3 region has the DNA TGTGCCAGCAGTCCGCCCGGAGAGGAATTCTACGAGCAGTACTTC. It yields the protein CASSPPGEEFYEQYF.

This clonotype appeared many times. This sequence joins TRBV28 and TRBJ1-4; 7 bases align to TRBD1. The CDR3 loop spans 13 amino acids. V dropped 11 bases and J dropped 6; count of bases not matched to a gene: 9. Germline V CDR1 and CDR2: MDHEN, SYDVKM. CDR3 in DNA: TGTGCCTCTTTCGGGACAGAAGATGAAAAACTGTTTTTT. This sequence encodes CASFGTEDEKLFF.

This clonotype has ten or more counts. The chain is built from TRBV9 and TRBJ2-3, with 10 nucleotides matching TRBD2. The CDR3 spans 17 residues. With V trimmed by 3 bases and J by 4 bases, 11 bases remained unmatched. Germline lookup yields CDR1 SGDLS and CDR2 YYNGEE. The CDR3 nucleotides read TGTGCCAGCAGCGCACAGGGAGGGACTAGCGTCGCAGATACGCAGTATTTT. Translated: CASSAQGGTSVADTQYF.

This clonotype was seen repeatedly, ten times or more. The chain combines TRBV7-9 with TRBJ2-3; 11 bases are a match to TRBD2. J gave up 0 bases and V 5 bases, and 4 bases lay outside the gene matches. Germline assignment: CDR1 SEHNR and CDR2 FQNEAQ (reference sequence). The CDR3 has 16 amino acids. The CDR3 sequence is CASSPRTSGSTDTQYF. The CDR3 region has the DNA TGTGCCAGCAGCCCGCGGACTAGCGGGAGCACAGATACGCAGTATTTT.

At least ten counts were recorded for this clonotype. The rearrangement links TRBV29-1 to TRBJ2-1; D remains ambiguous. The CDR3 extends over 13 amino acids. The germline V and J ends were trimmed by 7 bases and 3 bases, with 13 bases remaining between them. The germline gives CDR1 SQVTM, CDR2 ANQGSEA. The CDR3 here is CSARQVNYNEQFF. CDR3 nucleotides: TGCAGCGCACGGCAGGTAAACTACAATGAGCAGTTCTTC.

The chain combines TRBV2 with TRBJ1-2; a weak D match, TRBD1 (6 bases). The germline gives CDR1 SNHLY, CDR2 FYNNEI. The CDR3 loop spans 15 amino acids. Trimming pared 4 bases from V and 6 bases from J, leaving 18 bases between. The CDR3 sequence: CASSGIGGAVNGYTF. The CDR3 DNA sequence: TGTGCCAGCAGTGGAATCGGGGGCGCGGTAAATGGCTACACCTTC.